The T cell receptor (beta chain) under discussion was sequenced for a study of blood T cells in healthy people across ages (dated by TCRdb to about 2015). For context, the study as a whole: In model experiments, template switching captured about one uniquely barcoded TCR beta cDNA molecule for every two T cells. The study measured age-related changes in TCR beta repertoire diversity using deep sequencing normalized with unique cDNA molecular identifiers. The donors were split into four age groups: young (average about 15 years), middle-aged (roughly 39), aged (about 62) and long-lived (roughly 77). To avoid experimental bias, donors of different ages were spread randomly across the sequencing lanes. Two additional independent replicas of 1 million unique cDNA reads from the same blood draw were analyzed for two donors (one aged 18 to 30 and one aged 80 or older).

Donors were 39 systemically healthy Caucasian individuals from Russia aged roughly 6 to 100 years. Around 10 milliliters of peripheral blood were drawn from each donor into EDTA-treated Vacutainer tubes. PBMCs were isolated by Ficoll-Paque density-gradient centrifugation, with at least 7 million obtained per sample. Trizol reagent was used to extract total RNA from the PBMCs, yielding at least 5.5 micrograms per sample. For every donor, an aliquot of PBMCs went through flow cytometry to measure the percentages of naive CD45RAhigh/CD27high T cells. Overall results and qualifications from the work: As age increased, observed TCR beta diversity per million T cells dropped in a roughly linear way, and a significant reduction was already evident by age about 36. Donor CMV infection status was unknown, potentially confounding age-related changes in expanded clonotypes. The long-lived group showed more naive CD4+ T cells, fewer expanded clones and increased TCR diversity than the aged group, suggesting age selection. Since profiling was done on bulk unsorted PBMCs, naive and antigen-experienced compartments could not be conclusively compared. Estimates of total diversity based on one million sequenced T cells were considered lower bounds and underestimates. The percentage of naive T cells measured by flow cytometry correlated strongly with observed TCR beta diversity.

The library was obtained by 5' RACE. Sequencing was performed on an Illumina HiSeq 2500. The second PCR ran for roughly 7 to 12 cycles and used a J-beta primer mix along with a sample-barcoded 5' primer. A template-switch 5' adaptor carrying 12 random nucleotides introduced a unique molecular identifier onto each TCR beta cDNA molecule. Each sample yielded at least 2.5 million CDR3-containing paired-end reads. First-strand cDNA synthesis was performed from all RNA using the Mint cDNA synthesis kit, with priming by a TRBC-specific oligonucleotide. Following uracil-DNA glycosylase treatment, all cDNA underwent a first 18-cycle PCR with the universal primers M1SS and BC2_uni_R. Per the source publication's procedure: For normalization, 1 million high-quality reads were randomly selected from each sample, with every read carrying a distinct molecular identifier. Reads with shared molecular identifiers were discarded instead of being binned into consensus sequences. MiTCR, with a Q25 quality threshold and the strictest error-elimination algorithm, was used for CDR3 identification, clonotype clustering and error correction. A nonparametric unseen species model with Euler transformation was used to estimate a lower bound on total TCR beta diversity. TCRdb reprocessing: public reads trimmed at Q25 with fastp, clones called with MiXCR, in-frame beta chains kept. When rows share a CDR3 protein, they turn into one entry using the most common DNA and genes. In this record, the V and J calls reflect TCRdb's handling and not the investigators' own analysis. Within this sample are fewer than 950,000 distinct CDR3 sequences, with roughly 40% of them counted one time only. The ten largest clonotypes hold roughly 13% of the sample.

The junction shows trimming of 6 bases on V and 4 bases on J, plus 14 bases between the germline ends. CDR1 and CDR2 are drawn from the germline V gene: LGHNT, FRNRAP. Including the terminal cysteine and phenylalanine, the CDR3 comprises 14 residues. Only the CDR3 portion is preserved as DNA: 42 bases, with reading frame beginning at the first base. This clonotype was detected only a few times. There is no known antigen for this receptor. It has no much larger one-base neighbor in the sample; base qualities were not kept. This clonotype originated in a man between 18 and 29 years old in good health. The receptor chain draws on TRBV12-5 and TRBJ2-3; TRBD2 could be the D gene, as 5 bases match. The source material was blood. The CDR3 corresponds to CASGLAGKADTQYF. In nucleotide form, the sequence is TGTGCTAGTGGACTGGCCGGGAAAGCAGATACGCAGTATTTT. The variable domain in full, with residues beyond the CDR3 obtained from the reference TRBV12-5 and TRBJ2-3 genes, is DARVTQTPRHKVTEMGQEVTMRCQPILGHNTVFWYRQTMMQGLELLAYFRNRAPLDDSGMPKDRFSAEMPDATLATLKIQPSEPRDSAVYFCASGLAGKADTQYFGPGTRLTVL.